This T cell receptor (beta chain) was sequenced in a study of cytomegalovirus exposure and HLA in healthy donors. Study outcomes and limitations: As was reported, the classifier diagnosed cytomegalovirus status with high specificity and sensitivity. In presence/absence analyses, roughly uniform sequencing depth across donors was assumed.

Turning to this clone: What it recognizes is unknown.

Primers: 60 Vbeta forward and 13 Jbeta reverse. Sequenced by immunoSEQ multiplex PCR; TCRdb stores in-frame clones only, minus some. The top ten hold 13% of the sample, which has about 150,000 clones, nearly 80% seen once. Looked up from germline, CDR1 is ENHRY and CDR2 is SYGVKD. CDR3 length equals 13 residues. Trimming removed 2 bases from V and 4 bases from J, with 8 bases in between. This chain connects TRBV10-3 to TRBJ1-1, with D possibly being TRBD1 (6 bases). Sequenced: PBMCs. The clonotype was recovered from a man under 40 in good health and CMV-seropositive. The CDR3 spells CAISEGRGTEAFF. The DNA of the CDR3 is TGTGCCATCAGTGAGGGCAGGGGCACTGAAGCTTTCTTT.